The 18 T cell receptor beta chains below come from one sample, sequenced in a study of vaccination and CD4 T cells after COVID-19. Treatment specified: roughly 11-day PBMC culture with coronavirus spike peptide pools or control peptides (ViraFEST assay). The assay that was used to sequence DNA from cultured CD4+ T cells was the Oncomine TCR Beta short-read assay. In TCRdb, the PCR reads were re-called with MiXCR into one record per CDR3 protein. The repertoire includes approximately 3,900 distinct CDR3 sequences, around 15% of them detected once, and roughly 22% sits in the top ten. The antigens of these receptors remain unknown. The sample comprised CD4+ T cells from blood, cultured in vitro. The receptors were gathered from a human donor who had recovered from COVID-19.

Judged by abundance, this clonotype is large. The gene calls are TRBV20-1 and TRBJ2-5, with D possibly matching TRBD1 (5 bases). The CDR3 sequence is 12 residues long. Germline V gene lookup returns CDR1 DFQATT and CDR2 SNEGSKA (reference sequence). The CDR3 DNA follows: TGCAGCGTCAGGGTGAGCCAAGAGACCCAGTACTTC. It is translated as CSVRVSQETQYF.

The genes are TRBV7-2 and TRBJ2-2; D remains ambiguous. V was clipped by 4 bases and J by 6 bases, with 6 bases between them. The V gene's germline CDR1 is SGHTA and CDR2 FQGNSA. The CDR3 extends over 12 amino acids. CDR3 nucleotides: TGTGCCAGCAGCTCCATAGCCGGGGAGCTGTTTTTT. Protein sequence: CASSSIAGELFF.

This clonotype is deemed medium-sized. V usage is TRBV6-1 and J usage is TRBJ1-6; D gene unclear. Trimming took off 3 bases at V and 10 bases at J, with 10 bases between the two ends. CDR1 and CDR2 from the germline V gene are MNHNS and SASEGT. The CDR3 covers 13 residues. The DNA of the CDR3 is TGTGCCAGCAGTGACACCCCTGACTCACCCCTCCACTTT. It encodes CASSDTPDSPLHF.

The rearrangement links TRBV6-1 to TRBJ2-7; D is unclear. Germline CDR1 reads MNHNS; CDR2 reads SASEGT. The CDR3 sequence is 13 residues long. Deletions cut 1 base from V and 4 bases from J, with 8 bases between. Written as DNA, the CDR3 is TGTGCCAGCAGTGAAGTTTCCGCGTACGAGCAGTACTTC. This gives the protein CASSEVSAYEQYF.

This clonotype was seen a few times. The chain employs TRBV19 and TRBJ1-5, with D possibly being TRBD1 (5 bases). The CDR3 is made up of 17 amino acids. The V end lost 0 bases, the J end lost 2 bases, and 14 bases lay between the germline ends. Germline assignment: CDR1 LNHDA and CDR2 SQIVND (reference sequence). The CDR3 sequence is CASSIERLSGGNQPQHF. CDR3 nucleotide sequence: TGTGCCAGTAGTATAGAGCGCCTGTCGGGGGGCAATCAGCCCCAGCATTTT.

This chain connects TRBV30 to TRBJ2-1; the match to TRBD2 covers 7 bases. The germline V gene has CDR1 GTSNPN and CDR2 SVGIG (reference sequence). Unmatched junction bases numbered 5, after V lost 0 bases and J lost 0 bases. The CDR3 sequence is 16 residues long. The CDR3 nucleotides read TGTGCCTGGAGTGTAGGCGGGGGAAGCTCCTACAATGAGCAGTTCTTC. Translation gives CAWSVGGGSSYNEQFF. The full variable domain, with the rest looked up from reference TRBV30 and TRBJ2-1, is SQTIHQWPATLVQPVGSPLSLECTVEGTSNPNLYWYRQAAGRGLQLLFYSVGIGQISSEVPQNLSASRPQDRQFILSSKKLLLSDSGFYLCAWSVGGGSSYNEQFFGPGTRLTVL.

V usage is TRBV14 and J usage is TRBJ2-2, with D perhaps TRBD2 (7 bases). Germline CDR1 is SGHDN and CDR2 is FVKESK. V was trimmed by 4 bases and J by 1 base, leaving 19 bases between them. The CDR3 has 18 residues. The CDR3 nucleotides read TGTGCCAGCAGCCCGAAGGGGGGGTTCATCGAGAACACCGGGGAGCTGTTTTTT. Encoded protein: CASSPKGGFIENTGELFF.

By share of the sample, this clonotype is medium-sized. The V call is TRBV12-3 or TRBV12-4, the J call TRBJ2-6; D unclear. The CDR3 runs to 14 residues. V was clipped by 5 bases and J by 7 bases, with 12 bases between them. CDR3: CASSLTRAANVLTF. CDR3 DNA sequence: TGTGCCAGCAGTCTCACAAGGGCCGCCAACGTCCTGACTTTC.

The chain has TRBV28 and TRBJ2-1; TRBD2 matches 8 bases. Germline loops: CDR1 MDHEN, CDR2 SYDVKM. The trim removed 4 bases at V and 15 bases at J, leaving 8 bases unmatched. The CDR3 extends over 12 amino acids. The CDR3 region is CASSSPGLGVFF. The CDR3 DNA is TGTGCCAGCAGTTCCCCGGGACTAGGAGTGTTCTTC.

The DNA of the CDR3 is TGTGCCTGGGCGGACATTCCGAACACTGAAGCTTTCTTT. Amino acids: CAWADIPNTEAFF. V usage is TRBV30 and J usage is TRBJ1-1; TRBD1 might be the D (5 bases). Trimming shortened V by 5 bases and J by 1 base, and 11 bases separated the two germline ends. The CDR3 runs 13 residues. Germline V gene data show CDR1 as GTSNPN and CDR2 as SVGIG (reference sequence).

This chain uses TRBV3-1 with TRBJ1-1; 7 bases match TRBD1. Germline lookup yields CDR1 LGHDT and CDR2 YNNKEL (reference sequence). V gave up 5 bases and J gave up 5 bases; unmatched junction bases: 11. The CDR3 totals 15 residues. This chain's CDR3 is CASSKLRTGGTEAFF. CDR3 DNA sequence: TGTGCCAGCAGCAAATTACGGACAGGCGGGACTGAAGCTTTCTTT.

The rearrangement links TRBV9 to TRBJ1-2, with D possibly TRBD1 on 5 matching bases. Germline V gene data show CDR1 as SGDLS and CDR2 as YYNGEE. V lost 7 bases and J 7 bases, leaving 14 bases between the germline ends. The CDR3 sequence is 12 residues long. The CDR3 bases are TGTGCCAGCTCGACAGTAACGGGTGGCTACACCTTC. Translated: CASSTVTGGYTF.

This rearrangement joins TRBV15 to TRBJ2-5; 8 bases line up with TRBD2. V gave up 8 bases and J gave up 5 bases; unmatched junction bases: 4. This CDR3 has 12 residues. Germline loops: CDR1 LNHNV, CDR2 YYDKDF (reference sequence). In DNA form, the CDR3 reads TGTGCCACCCGTGGCGGGGGGGAGACCCAGTACTTC. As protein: CATRGGGETQYF. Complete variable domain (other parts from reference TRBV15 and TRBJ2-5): DAMVIQNPRYQVTQFGKPVTLSCSQTLNHNVMYWYQQKSSQAPKLLFHYYDKDFNNEADTPDNFQSRRPNTSFCFLDIRSPGLGDTAMYLCATRGGGETQYFGPGTRLLVL.

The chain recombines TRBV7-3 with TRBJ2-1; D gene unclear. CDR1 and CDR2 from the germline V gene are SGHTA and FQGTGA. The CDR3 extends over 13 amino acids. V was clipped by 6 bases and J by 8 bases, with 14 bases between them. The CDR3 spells CASRRNPSDEQFF. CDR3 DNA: TGTGCCAGCAGACGCAATCCGAGTGATGAGCAGTTCTTC.

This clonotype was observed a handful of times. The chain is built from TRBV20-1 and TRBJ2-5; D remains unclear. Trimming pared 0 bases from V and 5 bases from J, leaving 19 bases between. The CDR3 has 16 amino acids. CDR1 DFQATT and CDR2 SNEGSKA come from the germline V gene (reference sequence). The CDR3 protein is CSARDPPGQGFETQYF. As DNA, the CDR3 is TGCAGTGCTAGAGATCCCCCGGGTCAAGGATTCGAGACCCAGTACTTC.

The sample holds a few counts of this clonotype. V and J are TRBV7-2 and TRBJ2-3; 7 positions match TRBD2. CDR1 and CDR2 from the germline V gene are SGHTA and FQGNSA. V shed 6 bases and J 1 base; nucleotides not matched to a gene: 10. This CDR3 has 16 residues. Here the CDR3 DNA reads TGTGCCAGCAGTTCCCGGGGGGTGCCAGGCACAGATACGCAGTATTTT. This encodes CASSSRGVPGTDTQYF.

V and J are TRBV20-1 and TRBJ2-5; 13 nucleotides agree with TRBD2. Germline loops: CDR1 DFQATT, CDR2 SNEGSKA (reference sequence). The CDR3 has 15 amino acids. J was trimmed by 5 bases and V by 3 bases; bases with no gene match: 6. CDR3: CSASPTSGGAETQYF. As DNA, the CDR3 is TGCAGTGCTAGCCCAACTAGCGGGGGGGCTGAGACCCAGTACTTC.

CDR3 nucleotide sequence: TGTGCTAGTGGTCCTCCATCAGGGGGAGAGACCCAGTACTTC. Its translation: CASGPPSGGETQYF. The V call is TRBV12-5, the J call TRBJ2-5; TRBD1 aligns across 7 bases. The CDR3 extends over 14 amino acids. V lost 5 bases and J lost 4; bases outside the gene matches: 7. Germline CDR1 LGHNT, CDR2 FRNRAP.